What follows are 19 T cell receptor beta chains derived from one specimen sequenced in a study of T cells in Graves' hyperthyroidism and ophthalmopathy. RNA transcripts gave rise to amplified TCR beta CDR3 regions. With the HTBI primer set, the TCR CDR3 went through a first round of RT-PCR. TCRdb re-called the multiplex PCR reads with MiXCR, one entry per CDR3 protein. Of fewer than 800,000 distinct CDR3 sequences listed, about a sixth are singletons. Sequenced input: blood. The receptors were gathered from a man between 18 and 35 years old with Graves' hyperthyroidism.

This clonotype was seen a single time. This chain connects TRBV7-3 to TRBJ2-1; D is possibly TRBD1 or TRBD2 (5 bases each). CDR1 is SGHTA and CDR2 is FQGTGA in the germline V gene. The CDR3 is 20 amino acids. Between the trimmed V and J ends, which lost 4 bases and 3 bases, there was a span of 28 bases. The CDR3 loop reads CASSSHGTPGLSSHYNEQFF. CDR3 sequence (DNA): TGTGCCAGCAGCTCACACGGGACCCCTGGCCTATCGAGCCACTACAATGAGCAGTTCTTC. The variable domain in full, completed from reference TRBV7-3 and TRBJ2-1, reads GAGVSQTPSNKVTEKGKYVELRCDPISGHTALYWYRQSLGQGPEFLIYFQGTGAADDSGLPNDRFFAVRPEGSVSTLKIQRTERGDSAVYLCASSSHGTPGLSSHYNEQFFGPGTRLTVL.

This chain joins TRBV6-1 and TRBJ2-3; TRBD2 aligns across 10 bases. The CDR3 length is 17 residues. V was clipped by 6 bases and J by 4 bases; unmatched bases: 13. The germline V gene has CDR1 MNHNS and CDR2 SASEGT. CDR3 DNA: TGTGCCAGCAGCCCGGGACTAGCGCGATCAGGCGCAGATACGCAGTATTTT. Its translation is CASSPGLARSGADTQYF.

In its sample, this clonotype was seen a few times. The germline gene is not matched at one end of the junction; a read error may be the cause. J is TRBJ2-1 and V is TRBV30; 11 positions match TRBD2. There are 17 residues in the CDR3. Germline V gives CDR1 GTSNPN, CDR2 SVGIG (reference sequence). The CDR3 loop is CAWNQGTSGPYGNEQSF. Written as DNA, the CDR3 is TGTGCCTGGAACCAGGGGACTAGCGGACCTTATGGGAATGAGCAGTCCTTC.

V usage is TRBV4-2 and J usage is TRBJ2-1, with TRBD1 matching 8 bases. The V and J ends lost 4 bases and 7 bases, in that order; junction bases with no gene match: 9. The V gene's germline CDR1 is LGHNA and CDR2 YNFKEQ. This CDR3 contains 15 residues. The CDR3 loop is CASSLEQGEGNEQFF. CDR3 bases: TGTGCCAGCAGCCTCGAACAGGGGGAAGGGAATGAGCAGTTCTTC.

This clonotype appeared a few times. V and J are TRBV20-1 and TRBJ2-1, with 8 positions matching TRBD1. From germline, CDR1 is DFQATT and CDR2 SNEGSKA (reference sequence). CDR3 size: 20 residues. The junction had 25 bases not matched to a gene; V was cut back by 5 bases and J by 4 bases. CDR3 region: CSAGQGLRLGSGRRYNEQFF. CDR3 nucleotides: TGCAGTGCTGGACAGGGTCTCAGGTTGGGGTCCGGACGGAGGTACAATGAGCAGTTCTTC.

As regards this clonotype: Germline is not matched at one junction end, which may reflect a read error. The chain carries TRBV7-9 and TRBJ2-5; D gene uncertain. This CDR3 is 11 amino acids long. CDR1 is SEHNR and CDR2 is FQNEAQ in the germline V gene (reference sequence). CDR3 bases: TGTGCCAACAGCTTTGCGGAGACCCAGTACTTC. Translated, it gives CANSFAETQYF.

Only one count was recorded for this clonotype. A read error may be the cause here, since a much bigger clone is one base away. The genes are TRBV7-9 and TRBJ2-3; no definite D call. The germline V gene has CDR1 SEHNR and CDR2 FQNEAQ (reference sequence). V lost 5 bases and J lost 3, with 21 bases in between. The length of the CDR3 is 17 residues. The CDR3 DNA reads as TGTGCCAGCAGCAGCCCGAGGAGAAGGTGGGCAACAGATACGCAGTATTTT. Amino acid sequence: CASSSPRRRWATDTQYF.

The rearrangement uses TRBV18 and TRBJ2-2, with D unresolved. The CDR3 extends over 14 amino acids. V was trimmed by 0 bases and J by 3 bases, leaving 5 bases between them. Germline V gene data show CDR1 as KGHSH and CDR2 as LQKENI. The CDR3 bases are TGTGCCAGCTCACCACCTAGCTACACCGGGGAGCTGTTTTTT. It encodes CASSPPSYTGELFF.

This clonotype has a handful of counts. J is TRBJ2-1 and V is TRBV24-1; D ambiguous. The CDR3 runs 16 residues. The ends were cut back, 5 bases at V and 0 bases at J, with 13 bases in the middle. CDR1 is KGHDR and CDR2 is SFDVKD in the germline V gene. CDR3 region: CATSVGHTSSYNEQFF. CDR3 DNA: TGTGCCACCAGTGTAGGTCACACCTCCTCCTACAATGAGCAGTTCTTC.

This clonotype was counted at least ten times. Written as DNA, the CDR3 is TGTGCCAGCAGTGTGGACACGAGCACCAACGAGCAGTACTTC. Its translation is CASSVDTSTNEQYF. The gene calls are TRBV28 and TRBJ2-7; a possible D gene is TRBD1 (5 bases). The V end lost 5 bases, the J end lost 5 bases, and 16 bases lay between the germline ends. The CDR3 consists of 14 residues. Per the germline V gene, CDR1 is MDHEN and CDR2 is SYDVKM.

This clonotype occurred a few times. The chain uses TRBV12-3 or TRBV12-4 and TRBJ2-1, with TRBD2 matching 9 bases. The CDR3 contains 19 residues. The V segment lost 3 bases and the J segment 6 bases; nucleotides outside the gene matches: 18. In nucleotides, the CDR3 is TGTGCCAGCAGTTTCGGGACTGGCGGGAGGGCCGTGGGGCTCAATGAGCAGTTCTTC. This sequence encodes CASSFGTGGRAVGLNEQFF.

This clonotype has just a few counts. The chain carries TRBV6-1 and TRBJ2-1; perhaps TRBD2 as D (6 bases). Germline CDR1 and CDR2: MNHNS and SASEGT. CDR3 length: 13 residues. V lost 6 bases and J lost 6, with 12 bases in between. CDR3 in amino acids: CASSWDSFNEQFF. The CDR3 DNA reads as TGTGCCAGCAGCTGGGACTCTTTCAATGAGCAGTTCTTC.

J is TRBJ1-4 and V is TRBV2, with a tentative D call TRBD1 (5 bases). The CDR3 extends over 18 amino acids. V was pared by 6 bases and J by 1 base, with 21 bases between. CDR1 and CDR2 (germline): SNHLY, FYNNEI. Here the CDR3 DNA reads TGTGCCAGCAGCGAGCCTGCAGTCAGGGTGGAAACTAATGAAAAACTGTTTTTT. This sequence encodes CASSEPAVRVETNEKLFF.

This clonotype was seen repeatedly, ten times or more. The chain has TRBV24-1 and TRBJ2-1, with 8 bases matching TRBD1. V lost 4 bases and J lost 6; bases outside the gene matches: 4. CDR1 KGHDR and CDR2 SFDVKD come from the germline V gene. The CDR3 spans 14 residues. The CDR3 nucleotides read TGTGCCACCAGTGAACAGGGGGTTCTCAATGAGCAGTTCTTC. This codes for CATSEQGVLNEQFF.

This chain connects TRBV7-8 to TRBJ1-6; D is unresolved. V shed 4 bases and J shed 6 bases, with 10 bases lying between them. Germline values: CDR1 SGHVS, CDR2 FQNEAQ. This CDR3 has 14 residues. CDR3 loop: CASSYRGSNSPLHF. CDR3 coding DNA: TGTGCCAGCAGCTACCGGGGTTCTAATTCACCCCTCCACTTT.

In this sample, this clonotype turned up many times. V is TRBV7-3 and J is TRBJ2-7; TRBD2 matches 11 bases. The CDR3 is made up of 16 amino acids. Germline V gene data show CDR1 as SGHTA and CDR2 as FQGTGA. V lost 2 bases, J lost 3 bases, and 6 bases stayed unmatched. CDR3: CASSLDPLAGDYEQYF. In DNA, the CDR3 is TGTGCCAGCAGCTTAGATCCACTAGCGGGGGACTACGAGCAGTACTTC.

This clonotype was seen a few times. V and J are TRBV4-3 and TRBJ1-2; D unclear. The V and J ends lost 7 bases and 5 bases respectively, with 17 bases between them. Germline-derived CDR1 and CDR2 are LGHNA and YSLEER. This CDR3 spans 14 amino acids. This CDR3 reads CASTSGVGVYGYTF. CDR3 DNA: TGCGCCAGCACCTCCGGCGTTGGGGTTTATGGCTACACCTTC.

The V gene is TRBV30, the J gene TRBJ2-5, with a weak D call TRBD2 (6 bases). Trimming removed 4 bases at V and 3 bases at J, with 12 bases between. The CDR3 is 13 residues long. The V gene's germline CDR1 is GTSNPN and CDR2 SVGIG (reference sequence). The CDR3 region is CAWNLPSEETQYF. CDR3 DNA sequence: TGTGCCTGGAACCTTCCTAGCGAAGAGACCCAGTACTTC.

The chain is built from TRBV7-9 and TRBJ2-5, with a possible D match to TRBD2 (5 bases). There are 11 residues in the CDR3. Germline loops: CDR1 SEHNR, CDR2 FQNEAQ (reference sequence). The CDR3 DNA is TGTGGAACGGGATACCAAGAGACCCAGTACTTC. Translated, it gives CGTGYQETQYF.